The 21 T cell receptor beta chains reported below all come from one sample, sequenced in a study of blood T cell repertoires in COVID-19 (dated by TCRdb to the early 2020s). Library preparation used the immunoSEQ multiplex PCR assay. Sourced from immuneACCESS, this table was stored by TCRdb with only in-frame sequences that have V and J called. A share of the clones is absent; for the studies checked, an unresolved V gene accounts for under half, and the remainder has no known explanation. This sample gives approximately 200,000 clones in total; roughly four fifths of them show up just once. The top ten constitute about an eighth of the sample. Sequenced input: PBMCs or T cells enriched from blood (not recorded which). The source of these receptors is a man aged 35 to 55 who had recovered from COVID-19.

CDR3 DNA sequence: TGTGCCACCAGCAGAGAGGGACTAGGGGGTGAGCAGTACGTC. Translation gives CATSREGLGGEQYV. The chain employs TRBV15 and TRBJ2-7; 8 bases match TRBD2. This CDR3 comprises 14 residues. CDR1 is LNHNV, CDR2 YYDKDF, per germline (reference sequence). J was trimmed by 7 bases and V by 0 bases; bases with no gene match: 5.

The chain is built from TRBV5-1 and TRBJ2-2, with TRBD2 identical over 7 bases. CDR1 and CDR2 (germline): SGHRS, YFSETQ. The CDR3 runs 16 residues. Losses at the gene ends were 1 base for V and 4 bases for J; bases not matched to a gene: 7. The chain's CDR3 is CASSLTAGVTTGELFF. The CDR3 DNA reads TGCGCCAGCAGCTTGACTGCGGGAGTTACCACCGGGGAGCTGTTTTTT.

This sequence joins TRBV7-6 and TRBJ1-5; 8 nucleotides match TRBD1. The CDR3 has 17 residues. Trimming cost V 0 bases and J 2 bases; bases outside gene matches: 6. In germline, CDR1 is SGHVS, CDR2 FNYEAQ. The DNA for the CDR3 is TGTGCCAGCAGCTTAGCGACAGGGGAGGGAGGCAATCAGCCCCAGCATTTT. This translates into CASSLATGEGGNQPQHF.

This chain links TRBV7-2 with TRBJ2-3, with 8 bases aligning to TRBD2. The CDR3 has 14 residues. Per germline, CDR1 SGHTA and CDR2 FQGNSA. J gave up 1 base and V 3 bases, and 0 bases lay outside the gene matches. The CDR3 here is CASSFGGGTDTQYF. DNA for the CDR3: TGTGCCAGCAGCTTCGGGGGGGGCACAGATACGCAGTATTTT.

The genes are TRBV7-9 and TRBJ1-2; 8 nucleotides match TRBD1. The germline V gene encodes CDR1 SEHNR and CDR2 FQNEAQ (reference sequence). With V trimmed by 3 bases and J by 4 bases, 13 bases remained unmatched. The CDR3 loop spans 17 amino acids. The CDR3 sequence: CASSFPGQVGPLYGYTF. The CDR3 bases are TGTGCCAGCAGCTTTCCGGGACAGGTGGGGCCCCTCTATGGCTACACCTTC. Drawing the rest from reference TRBV7-9 and TRBJ1-2, the complete variable domain is DTGVSQNPRHKITKRGQNVTFRCDPISEHNRLYWYRQTLGQGPEFLTYFQNEAQLEKSRLLSDRFSAERPKGSFSTLEIQRTEQGDSAMYLCASSFPGQVGPLYGYTFGSGTRLTVV.

The sample holds a few counts of this clone. The chain employs TRBV5-1 and TRBJ1-1, with TRBD1 identical over 7 bases. This CDR3 contains 14 residues. J was trimmed by 4 bases and V by 0 bases; bases with no gene match: 3. CDR1 is SGHRS, CDR2 YFSETQ, per germline. The CDR3: CASSLEQGTTEAFF. CDR3 nucleotides: TGCGCCAGCAGCTTGGAACAGGGGACCACTGAAGCTTTCTTT.

The CDR3 region is CASSLVLPDTF. CDR3 in DNA: TGTGCCAGCAGCTTAGTCCTTCCAGACACCTTC. V is TRBV11-2 and J is TRBJ1-2, with D uncertain. The CDR3 sequence is 11 residues long. V shed 1 base and J shed 12 bases, with 9 bases lying between them. The germline V gene encodes CDR1 SGHAT and CDR2 FQNNGV.

About this clone: Other DNA sequences from this sample encode an identical CDR3 as well. The chain uses TRBV18 and TRBJ2-3, with TRBD2 matching 8 bases. The trim removed 3 bases at V and 2 bases at J, leaving 7 bases unmatched. Per germline, CDR1 KGHSH and CDR2 LQKENI. The CDR3 has 16 residues. The CDR3 protein is CASSPRGGYSTDTQYF. In DNA, the CDR3 is TGTGCCAGCTCACCCCGGGGGGGCTACTCCACAGATACGCAGTATTTT.

This rearrangement joins TRBV15 to TRBJ1-1, with TRBD1 matching over 9 bases. Trimming at V came to 2 bases and at J to 5 bases, leaving 6 bases not matched to a gene. CDR3 length: 15 amino acids. Per germline, CDR1 LNHNV and CDR2 YYDKDF (reference sequence). CDR3 amino acids: CATSRPDRGGTEAFF. The CDR3 DNA sequence: TGTGCCACCAGCAGACCGGACAGGGGAGGGACTGAAGCTTTCTTT. The whole variable domain, remainder taken from reference TRBV15 and TRBJ1-1, is DAMVIQNPRYQVTQFGKPVTLSCSQTLNHNVMYWYQQKSSQAPKLLFHYYDKDFNNEADTPDNFQSRRPNTSFCFLDIRSPGLGDTAMYLCATSRPDRGGTEAFFGQGTRLTVV.

This chain links TRBV30 with TRBJ1-2; tentative D call: TRBD1 (5 bases). The CDR3 has 17 residues. Trimming pared 0 bases from V and 8 bases from J, leaving 25 bases between. CDR1 GTSNPN and CDR2 SVGIG come from the germline V gene (reference sequence). Here the CDR3 DNA reads TGTGCCTGGAGTGTACAGAGGAGGGACTCACTGTTGAGAGGCTACACCTTC. It translates to CAWSVQRRDSLLRGYTF. Using reference TRBV30 and TRBJ1-2 for the parts outside the CDR3, the full variable domain is SQTIHQWPATLVQPVGSPLSLECTVEGTSNPNLYWYRQAAGRGLQLLFYSVGIGQISSEVPQNLSASRPQDRQFILSSKKLLLSDSGFYLCAWSVQRRDSLLRGYTFGSGTRLTVV.

This chain connects TRBV6-6 to TRBJ2-3; 7 nucleotides align to TRBD1. Germline V gene lookup returns CDR1 MNHNY and CDR2 SVGAGI (reference sequence). The trim removed 5 bases at V and 1 base at J, leaving 6 bases unmatched. There are 15 residues in the CDR3. The CDR3 reads CASSGRDSRTDTQYF. The CDR3 DNA is TGTGCCAGCAGTGGAAGGGACAGCCGCACAGATACGCAGTATTTT.

This sequence joins TRBV2 and TRBJ2-2; TRBD2 aligns across 8 bases. Germline values: CDR1 SNHLY, CDR2 FYNNEI. After removal of 5 bases from V and 1 base from J, the junction contained 3 bases not matched to a gene. The CDR3 runs to 15 residues. The CDR3 loop reads CASSLAGQNTGELFF. CDR3 bases: TGTGCCAGCAGTTTAGCGGGACAGAACACCGGGGAGCTGTTTTTT.

The chain links TRBV27 to TRBJ1-5, with 11 nucleotides matching TRBD1. The CDR3 contains 16 residues. Trimming took 6 bases from V and 6 from J; bases not matched to a gene: 10. Germline CDR1 and CDR2: MNHEY and SMNVEV (reference sequence). The CDR3: CASRQGQGEFGQPQHF. CDR3 sequence (DNA): TGTGCCAGCAGGCAGGGACAGGGGGAGTTCGGTCAGCCCCAGCATTTT.

This clone was seen only once. The J gene is TRBJ2-1, the V gene TRBV7-8; unclear D gene. V shed 3 bases and J shed 0 bases, with 12 bases lying between them. This CDR3 has 16 residues. Germline V gives CDR1 SGHVS, CDR2 FQNEAQ. As DNA, the CDR3 is TGTGCCAGCAGCTTTACCGATCATAGCTCCTACAATGAGCAGTTCTTC. Its protein is CASSFTDHSSYNEQFF.

The V call is TRBV25-1, the J call TRBJ1-4; D gene uncertain. The CDR3 runs to 14 residues. V gave up 2 bases and J gave up 5 bases, with 9 bases separating them. Germline V gene data show CDR1 as MGHDK and CDR2 as SYGVNS. DNA for the CDR3: TGTGCCAGCAGTGAACAGAAATCCAATGAAAAACTGTTTTTT. This codes for CASSEQKSNEKLFF. Drawing the rest from reference TRBV25-1 and TRBJ1-4, the complete variable domain is EADIYQTPRYLVIGTGKKITLECSQTMGHDKMYWYQQDPGMELHLIHYSYGVNSTEKGDLSSESTVSRIRTEHFPLTLESARPSHTSQYLCASSEQKSNEKLFFGSGTQLSVL.

CDR3 DNA sequence: TGTGCCAGCAGTTACTCGAATGGACACGCCTACAATGAGCAGTTCTTC. Its translation is CASSYSNGHAYNEQFF. V usage is TRBV6-5 and J usage is TRBJ2-1; tentative D call: TRBD1 (5 bases). The V and J ends lost 0 bases and 2 bases respectively, with 11 bases between them. CDR3 length equals 16 residues. The germline CDR1 and CDR2 sequences are MNHEY and SVGAGI.

This sequence joins TRBV30 and TRBJ2-3, with D possibly TRBD1 on 5 matching bases. The CDR3 runs to 12 residues. The germline V gene encodes CDR1 GTSNPN and CDR2 SVGIG (reference sequence). Trimming shortened V by 5 bases and J by 7 bases, and 13 bases separated the two germline ends. DNA for the CDR3: TGTGCCTGGGAACCCCGACAGTATACGCAGTATTTT. Encoded protein: CAWEPRQYTQYF.

The chain links TRBV4-2 to TRBJ2-2; 15 bases match TRBD2. V lost 2 bases, J lost 5 bases, and 9 bases stayed unmatched. From germline, CDR1 is LGHNA and CDR2 YNFKEQ. The CDR3 has 19 residues. CDR3 nucleotide sequence: TGTGCCAGCAGCCAACCAGGACTAGCGGGAGGGCTAAGGACCGGGGAGCTGTTTTTT. Translated: CASSQPGLAGGLRTGELFF.

The chain couples TRBV28 to TRBJ2-4; the D is unclear. Looked up from germline, CDR1 is MDHEN and CDR2 is SYDVKM. The CDR3 length is 13 residues. V was pared by 10 bases and J by 0 bases, with 10 bases between. The CDR3 protein is CATDGGAKNIQYF. The DNA of the CDR3 is TGTGCCACCGACGGCGGAGCCAAAAACATTCAGTACTTC.

This clone was recorded once. The CDR3 protein is CASSQDRNTEAFF. The CDR3 bases are TGTGCCAGCAGCCAGGACAGGAACACTGAAGCTTTCTTT. The chain couples TRBV5-4 to TRBJ1-1, with D maybe TRBD1 (6 bases). The CDR3 contains 13 residues. V lost 4 bases and J lost 1, with 8 bases in between. The germline gives CDR1 SGHNT, CDR2 YYREEE (reference sequence).

The chain joins TRBV29-1 to TRBJ2-4; 16 nucleotides agree with TRBD2. The CDR3 runs to 17 residues. Germline V lookup: CDR1 SQVTM, CDR2 ANQGSEA. The ends lost 6 bases at V and 2 bases at J; junction bases unmatched: 7. The CDR3 sequence is CSVTPGLAGGPKNIQYF. Written as DNA, the CDR3 is TGCAGCGTGACACCGGGACTAGCGGGAGGGCCCAAAAACATTCAGTACTTC.